Listed here are 32 T cell receptor beta chains from one sample, sequenced in a study of T cell clones after liver transplantation. Produced via immunoSEQ multiplex PCR; TCRdb's table is partial and in-frame only. This sample carries about 120,000 clones, approximately 90% of them seen once, and the ten largest clones take 0.83%. The material was CD4+ T cells from blood, obtained 12 months after liver transplant. All receptors derive from a human patient who received a liver transplant. Some T cells may have come from the graft donor.

This chain uses TRBV19 with TRBJ1-1, with D maybe TRBD1 (6 bases). The V end was cut by 3 bases, the J end by 7 bases, with 9 bases between. Germline V gene sequence: CDR1 LNHDA, CDR2 SQIVND (reference sequence). The length of the CDR3 is 12 residues. The CDR3 reads CASSMGAVEAFF. In DNA form, the CDR3 reads TGTGCCAGTAGTATGGGGGCAGTTGAAGCTTTCTTT.

This clone has only a few counts. Germline is not matched at one junction end, which may reflect a read error. The J gene is TRBJ2-1, the V gene TRBV2; D perhaps matches TRBD1 (5 bases). CDR1 is SNHLY and CDR2 is FYNNEI in the germline V gene. This CDR3 is 13 amino acids long. CDR3 region: CASSEDKGLEQFF. CDR3 bases: TGTGCCAGCAGCGAAGACAAGGGGCTTGAGCAGTTCTTC.

The J gene is TRBJ2-1, the V gene TRBV6-1; 10 bases match TRBD2. The CDR3 covers 19 residues. The junction had 12 bases not matched to a gene; V was cut back by 2 bases and J by 2 bases. Per the germline V gene, CDR1 is MNHNS and CDR2 is SASEGT. CDR3 loop: CASSESRLAGASTYNEQFF. CDR3 in DNA: TGTGCCAGCAGTGAAAGCCGTCTAGCGGGAGCATCTACCTACAATGAGCAGTTCTTC.

This chain connects TRBV4-2 to TRBJ1-2, with D maybe TRBD1 (5 bases). Per the germline V gene, CDR1 is LGHNA and CDR2 is YNFKEQ. The CDR3 runs to 15 residues. V lost 0 bases and J lost 4, with 12 bases in between. The CDR3 is CASSQETGGSYGYTF. The CDR3 DNA is TGTGCCAGCAGCCAAGAAACTGGGGGAAGCTATGGCTACACCTTC.

This clone was found a few times. This chain joins TRBV19 and TRBJ1-1; 7 nucleotides agree with TRBD1. The CDR3 extends over 16 amino acids. V was pared by 5 bases and J by 0 bases, with 9 bases of the junction left unmatched. The V gene's germline CDR1 is LNHDA and CDR2 SQIVND (reference sequence). The CDR3 DNA is TGTGCCAGTAGTCCCCGGGACAGAATCATGAACACTGAAGCTTTCTTT. It translates to CASSPRDRIMNTEAFF.

The chain links TRBV6-5 to TRBJ1-5; D is unresolved. The CDR3 runs 14 residues. Germline V gene lookup returns CDR1 MNHEY and CDR2 SVGAGI. Trimming took 7 bases from V and 2 from J, leaving 12 bases between them. The CDR3 protein is CASTTRGGNQPQHF. CDR3 nucleotide sequence: TGTGCCAGCACCACTCGGGGTGGCAATCAGCCCCAGCATTTT.

The V call is TRBV18, the J call TRBJ2-5, with 10 bases fitting TRBD2. CDR3 length: 17 residues. V lost 2 bases and J lost 0; bases outside the gene matches: 6. Germline-derived CDR1 and CDR2 are KGHSH and LQKENI. CDR3: CASSPGAGLADQETQYF. DNA for the CDR3: TGTGCCAGCTCACCAGGGGCCGGACTAGCGGACCAAGAGACCCAGTACTTC.

The chain uses TRBV29-1 and TRBJ1-1; D remains unclear. The CDR3 is made up of 14 amino acids. The ends were cut back, 5 bases at V and 0 bases at J, with 13 bases in the middle. Per germline, CDR1 SQVTM and CDR2 ANQGSEA. CDR3 loop: CSVTGPGMNTEAFF. The CDR3 DNA sequence: TGCAGCGTTACCGGGCCAGGAATGAACACTGAAGCTTTCTTT.

The chain is built from TRBV10-2 and TRBJ2-1, with 7 bases lining up with TRBD2. The CDR3 has 16 amino acids. Germline V gene sequence: CDR1 WSHSY, CDR2 SAAADI. After removal of 6 bases from V and 8 bases from J, the junction contained 16 bases not matched to a gene. CDR3 protein: CASSRDIAGRSDEQFF. In DNA, the CDR3 is TGCGCCAGCAGCCGGGATATAGCGGGTCGTAGCGATGAGCAGTTCTTC.

The J gene is TRBJ2-3, the V gene TRBV5-1; D may match TRBD1 or TRBD2 (5 bases each). V was pared by 4 bases and J by 2 bases, with 17 bases between. The CDR3 totals 16 residues. Per germline, CDR1 SGHRS and CDR2 YFSETQ. The CDR3 loop is CASSLWDRGTTDTQYF. CDR3 DNA: TGCGCCAGCAGCCTTTGGGACCGAGGGACCACAGATACGCAGTATTTT.

This chain connects TRBV4-2 to TRBJ2-1; 13 bases map to TRBD2. The CDR3 is 17 residues long. The germline CDR1 and CDR2 sequences are LGHNA and YNFKEQ. The V gene end was trimmed by 0 bases and the J gene end by 8 bases; junction bases not matched to a gene: 7. CDR3 residues: CASSQDTRTSGRHEQFF. Written as DNA, the CDR3 is TGTGCCAGCAGCCAAGATACCCGGACTAGCGGGAGACATGAGCAGTTCTTC.

The chain combines TRBV19 with TRBJ2-1; 7 nucleotides agree with TRBD1. Germline trimming cut 1 base from V and 5 bases from J; bases unmatched to any gene: 8. This CDR3 spans 16 amino acids. CDR1 is LNHDA and CDR2 is SQIVND in the germline V gene (reference sequence). The CDR3 DNA sequence: TGTGCCAGTAGTATAGCTGCAGGGGGTTTGGACAATGAGCAGTTCTTC. This encodes CASSIAAGGLDNEQFF.

Worth noting for this clone: The identical CDR3 is also encoded by other nucleotide sequences in the sample. V usage is TRBV6-5 and J usage is TRBJ1-1; D not resolved. Germline CDR1 and CDR2: MNHEY and SVGAGI. The length of the CDR3 is 11 residues. Trimming left V 4 bases short and J 6 bases short, with 6 bases between. Written as DNA, the CDR3 is TGTGCCAGCAGTTCCCGCGCTGAAGCTTTCTTT. It codes for CASSSRAEAFF.

This clone was seen a handful of times. The rearrangement joins TRBV18 to TRBJ1-2; D ambiguous. V was trimmed by 3 bases and J by 4 bases, leaving 9 bases between them. The CDR3 loop spans 13 amino acids. Per germline, CDR1 KGHSH and CDR2 LQKENI. This CDR3 is CASSPYSSYGYTF. In DNA form, the CDR3 reads TGTGCCAGCTCACCGTACAGCAGCTATGGCTACACCTTC.

The chain carries TRBV11-2 and TRBJ2-1, with a tentative D call TRBD1 (5 bases). The germline V and J ends were trimmed by 10 bases and 6 bases, with 16 bases remaining between them. Germline V gene data show CDR1 as SGHAT and CDR2 as FQNNGV. The CDR3 totals 13 residues. CDR3 DNA sequence: TGTGCCACCGCCGGACAAAGCCCCAATGAGCAGTTCTTC. As protein: CATAGQSPNEQFF.

This chain uses TRBV5-4 with TRBJ2-7; 11 bases align to TRBD2. Germline loops: CDR1 SGHNT, CDR2 YYREEE (reference sequence). V dropped 0 bases and J dropped 6; count of bases not matched to a gene: 8. This CDR3 contains 16 residues. The DNA for the CDR3 is TGTGCCAGCAGCTTGGTAGTAGCGGGAGGGCCCCCCGAGCAGTACTTC. It encodes CASSLVVAGGPPEQYF.

V gene TRBV11-3 combines with J gene TRBJ1-4, with a possible D match to TRBD1 (5 bases). The CDR3 has 15 residues. The germline gives CDR1 SGHNT, CDR2 YENEEA. Trimming cost V 5 bases and J 2 bases, with 12 bases left between them. CDR3 region: CASSGSGKTNEKLFF. The CDR3 coding sequence is TGTGCCAGCAGCGGATCAGGGAAGACTAATGAAAAACTGTTTTTT.

The rearrangement joins TRBV7-2 to TRBJ2-7; no definite D call. V lost 1 base and J lost 3, with 16 bases in between. This CDR3 comprises 16 residues. CDR1 and CDR2 (germline): SGHTA, FQGNSA. The CDR3 loop is CASSLGRQVQFYEQYF. The CDR3, as DNA: TGTGCCAGCAGCTTAGGTCGGCAGGTACAATTCTACGAGCAGTACTTC.

The chain carries TRBV7-2 and TRBJ1-1; D is uncertain. In germline, CDR1 is SGHTA, CDR2 FQGNSA. The V end was cut by 6 bases, the J end by 3 bases, with 14 bases between. The CDR3 runs to 14 residues. The CDR3 DNA reads as TGTGCCAGCAGGCCGGGGAGGTGGGACACTGAAGCTTTCTTT. This gives the protein CASRPGRWDTEAFF.

The rearrangement uses TRBV29-1 and TRBJ2-2, with D possibly matching TRBD2 (6 bases). CDR3 length: 15 amino acids. Per the germline V gene, CDR1 is SQVTM and CDR2 is ANQGSEA. V was trimmed by 5 bases and J by 0 bases, leaving 13 bases between them. CDR3 sequence: CSVIAGSSNTGELFF. The CDR3 DNA reads as TGCAGCGTTATCGCGGGGTCTTCGAACACCGGGGAGCTGTTTTTT.

The chain combines TRBV5-1 with TRBJ2-7, with D possibly called TRBD1 or TRBD2 (5 bases each). This CDR3 has 14 amino acids. The V gene lost 0 bases and the J gene lost 5 bases, with 12 bases spanning the gap. CDR1 is SGHRS, CDR2 YFSETQ, per germline. The CDR3 DNA follows: TGCGCCAGCAGCTTGGCCCTGGGGACCCACGAGCAGTACTTC. It encodes CASSLALGTHEQYF.

The V and J genes are TRBV10-1 and TRBJ1-1; D unclear. The germline V gene encodes CDR1 WNHNN and CDR2 SYGVQD (reference sequence). This CDR3 comprises 13 residues. Trimming took off 6 bases at V and 0 bases at J, with 8 bases between the two ends. This CDR3 reads CASRENMNTEAFF. The DNA of the CDR3 is TGCGCCAGCAGGGAGAATATGAACACTGAAGCTTTCTTT.

The chain links TRBV4-3 to TRBJ1-1; D remains unclear. Germline CDR1 reads LGHNA; CDR2 reads YSLEER. Trimming left V 6 bases short and J 1 base short, with 6 bases between. CDR3 size: 12 residues. The CDR3 loop reads CASSNQNTEAFF. CDR3 nucleotides: TGCGCCAGCAGTAATCAGAACACTGAAGCTTTCTTT.

V and J are TRBV2 and TRBJ1-6; D not resolved. CDR3 length: 12 amino acids. Trimming took off 4 bases at V and 9 bases at J, with 7 bases between the two ends. Germline-derived CDR1 and CDR2 are SNHLY and FYNNEI. The CDR3 sequence is CASSAVVSPLHF. In nucleotides, the CDR3 is TGTGCCAGCAGTGCCGTGGTTTCACCCCTCCACTTT.

The chain employs TRBV6-5 and TRBJ2-7; D uncertain. Per the germline V gene, CDR1 is MNHEY and CDR2 is SVGAGI. The CDR3 totals 13 residues. V lost 5 bases to trimming and J lost 5 bases, with 13 bases between them. CDR3 in amino acids: CASSNYPSDEQYF. CDR3 nucleotide sequence: TGTGCCAGCAGTAACTACCCCAGTGACGAGCAGTACTTC.

J is TRBJ1-1 and V is TRBV7-9, with D perhaps matching TRBD1 (6 bases). CDR3 length: 13 residues. Per the germline V gene, CDR1 is SEHNR and CDR2 is FQNEAQ (reference sequence). The germline V and J ends were trimmed by 3 bases and 4 bases, with 9 bases remaining between them. The CDR3 spells CASSLQGSTEAFF. The CDR3 nucleotides are TGTGCCAGCAGCTTGCAGGGGAGCACTGAAGCTTTCTTT.

CDR3 amino acids: CASSSTGSGANVLTF. CDR3 DNA sequence: TGTGCCAGCAGTAGCACAGGAAGTGGGGCCAACGTCCTGACTTTC. The chain uses TRBV28 and TRBJ2-6; possible D gene TRBD1, 5 bases. CDR3 size: 15 residues. Germline loops: CDR1 MDHEN, CDR2 SYDVKM. V was pared by 5 bases and J by 3 bases, with 11 bases between.

CDR3 nucleotides: TGTGCCAGCAGCCTTAGCAGAACCTACGAGCAGTACTTC. Its translation: CASSLSRTYEQYF. The gene calls are TRBV7-2 and TRBJ2-7, with D unresolved. The V gene lost 5 bases and the J gene lost 2 bases, with 10 bases spanning the gap. The CDR3 spans 13 residues. CDR1 is SGHTA, CDR2 FQGNSA, per germline.

The V gene is TRBV4-2, the J gene TRBJ2-1, with 9 bases fitting TRBD2. The CDR3 length is 15 residues. J lost 1 base, V lost 3 bases, and 1 base had no gene match. Germline lookup yields CDR1 LGHNA and CDR2 YNFKEQ. CDR3 bases: TGTGCCAGCAGCCAGACTAGCGGTTCCTACAATGAGCAGTTCTTC. As protein: CASSQTSGSYNEQFF.

This chain connects TRBV29-1 to TRBJ2-1; TRBD1 might be the D (6 bases). V dropped 6 bases and J dropped 3 bases, with 12 bases sitting between them. Per the germline V gene, CDR1 is SQVTM and CDR2 is ANQGSEA. The CDR3 loop spans 13 amino acids. This CDR3 reads CSVGTTIYNEQFF. CDR3 in DNA: TGCAGCGTCGGGACAACGATCTACAATGAGCAGTTCTTC.

This sequence joins TRBV28 and TRBJ1-1; 8 nucleotides align to TRBD1. The CDR3 is 16 amino acids. The junction had 12 bases not matched to a gene; V was cut back by 2 bases and J by 7 bases. Germline CDR1 is MDHEN and CDR2 is SYDVKM. CDR3 protein: CASSLPWGTGGGEAFF. CDR3 DNA sequence: TGTGCCAGCAGTTTACCTTGGGGGACAGGAGGAGGTGAAGCTTTCTTT.

The rearrangement joins TRBV28 to TRBJ2-1; D gene uncertain. The CDR3 covers 14 residues. Trimming took off 5 bases at V and 0 bases at J, with 8 bases between the two ends. Per the germline V gene, CDR1 is MDHEN and CDR2 is SYDVKM. The CDR3, as DNA: TGTGCCAGCAGTAGATCGGGCTCCTACAATGAGCAGTTCTTC. Amino acids: CASSRSGSYNEQFF.